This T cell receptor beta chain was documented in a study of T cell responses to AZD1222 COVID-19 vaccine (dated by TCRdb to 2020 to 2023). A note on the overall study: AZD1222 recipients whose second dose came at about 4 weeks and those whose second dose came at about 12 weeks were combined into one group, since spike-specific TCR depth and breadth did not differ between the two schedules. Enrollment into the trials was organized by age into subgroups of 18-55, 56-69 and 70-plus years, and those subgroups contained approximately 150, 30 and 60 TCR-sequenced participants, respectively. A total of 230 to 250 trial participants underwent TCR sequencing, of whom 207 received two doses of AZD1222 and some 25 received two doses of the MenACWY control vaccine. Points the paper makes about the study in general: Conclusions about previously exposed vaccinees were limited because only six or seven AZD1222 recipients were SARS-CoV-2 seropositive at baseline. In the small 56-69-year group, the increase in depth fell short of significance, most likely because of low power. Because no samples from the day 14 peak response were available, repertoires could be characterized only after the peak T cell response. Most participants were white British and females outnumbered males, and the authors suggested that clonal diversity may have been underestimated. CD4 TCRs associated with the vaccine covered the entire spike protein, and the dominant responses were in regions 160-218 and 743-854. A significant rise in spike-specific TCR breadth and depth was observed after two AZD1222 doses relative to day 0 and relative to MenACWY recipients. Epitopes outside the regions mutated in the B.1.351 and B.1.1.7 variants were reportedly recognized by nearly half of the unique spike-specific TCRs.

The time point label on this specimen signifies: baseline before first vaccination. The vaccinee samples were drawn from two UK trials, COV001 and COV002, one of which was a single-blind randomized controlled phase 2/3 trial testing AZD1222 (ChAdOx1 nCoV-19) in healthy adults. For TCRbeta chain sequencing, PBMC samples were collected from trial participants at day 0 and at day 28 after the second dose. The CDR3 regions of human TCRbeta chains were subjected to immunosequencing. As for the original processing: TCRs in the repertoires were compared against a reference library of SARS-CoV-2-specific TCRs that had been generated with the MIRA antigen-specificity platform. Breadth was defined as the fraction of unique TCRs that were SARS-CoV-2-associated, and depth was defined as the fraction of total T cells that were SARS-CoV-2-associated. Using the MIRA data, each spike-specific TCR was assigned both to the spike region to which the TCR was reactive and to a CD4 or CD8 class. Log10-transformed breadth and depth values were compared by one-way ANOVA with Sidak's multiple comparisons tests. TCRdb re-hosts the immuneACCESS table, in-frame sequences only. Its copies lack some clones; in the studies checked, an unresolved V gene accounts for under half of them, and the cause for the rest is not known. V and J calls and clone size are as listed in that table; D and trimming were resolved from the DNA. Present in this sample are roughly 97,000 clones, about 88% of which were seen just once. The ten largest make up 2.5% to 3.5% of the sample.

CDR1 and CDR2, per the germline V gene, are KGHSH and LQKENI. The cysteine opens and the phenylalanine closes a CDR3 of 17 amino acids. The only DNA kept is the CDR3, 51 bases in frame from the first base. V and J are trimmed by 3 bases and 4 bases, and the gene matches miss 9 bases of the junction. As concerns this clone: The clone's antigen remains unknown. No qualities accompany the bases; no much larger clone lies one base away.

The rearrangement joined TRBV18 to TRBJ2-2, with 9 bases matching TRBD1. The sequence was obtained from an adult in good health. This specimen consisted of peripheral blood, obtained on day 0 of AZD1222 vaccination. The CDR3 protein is CASSPLIGTGTTGELFF. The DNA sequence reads TGTGCCAGCTCACCTCTTATCGGGACAGGGACCACCGGGGAGCTGTTTTTT.